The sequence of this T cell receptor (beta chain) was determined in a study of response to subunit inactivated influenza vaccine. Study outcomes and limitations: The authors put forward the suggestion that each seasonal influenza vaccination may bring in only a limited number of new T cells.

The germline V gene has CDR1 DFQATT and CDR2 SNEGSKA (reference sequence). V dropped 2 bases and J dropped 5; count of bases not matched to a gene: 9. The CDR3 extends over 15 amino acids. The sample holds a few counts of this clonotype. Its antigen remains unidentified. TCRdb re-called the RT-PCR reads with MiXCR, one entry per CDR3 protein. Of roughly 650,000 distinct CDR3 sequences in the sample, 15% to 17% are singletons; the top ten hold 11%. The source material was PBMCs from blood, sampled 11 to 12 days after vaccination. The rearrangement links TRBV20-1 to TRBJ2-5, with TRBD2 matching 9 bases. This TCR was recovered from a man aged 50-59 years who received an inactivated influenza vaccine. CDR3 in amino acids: CSARMGGGALETQYF. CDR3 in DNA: TGCAGTGCTAGAATGGGCGGGGGGGCTCTGGAGACCCAGTACTTC.